The rows below give T cell receptor beta chains drawn from one sample of a study of regulatory T cells in long-lasting Graves disease. One entry per CDR3 protein results from TCRdb running MiXCR on the multiplex PCR reads. The sample lists about 430,000 distinct CDR3 sequences, 15% occurring once. This same sample was also part of a study on T cells in Graves' hyperthyroidism and ophthalmopathy.

The sample in question was peripheral blood mononuclear cells (PBMCs), obtained at new diagnosis, from a patient treated with antithyroid drugs. The origin of the receptors is a woman aged 35 to 49 with Graves disease. Both conserved end residues are part of each CDR3. A D gene is named only where the DNA matches it firmly. Where a row states a size, it is once, few, many or the class of an expanded clone; other rows omit it.

TRBJ2-1,.,TRBV5-1,few,CASSMEGSYNEQFF,TGCGCCAGCAGCATGGAAGGCTCCTACAATGAGCAGTTCTTC
TRBJ2-7,.,TRBV24-1,.,CATSDRSDTTREQYF,TGTGCCACCAGTGACCGGTCGGACACTACGCGGGAGCAGTACTTC
TRBJ2-1,.,TRBV7-9,few,CASSPQPTSPRFHEQFF,TGTGCCAGCAGCCCCCAGCCAACTAGCCCGCGCTTCCATGAGCAGTTCTTC
TRBJ2-7,TRBD1,TRBV29-1,many,CSVAGQKTYEQYF,TGCAGCGTTGCGGGACAGAAAACTTACGAGCAGTACTTC
TRBJ2-1,TRBD1,TRBV14,many,CASSQRQGARNEQFF,TGTGCCAGCAGCCAGAGACAGGGGGCGCGAAATGAGCAGTTCTTC
TRBJ2-1,TRBD2,TRBV7-3,few,CASSLRASGGGNGQFF,TGTGCCAGCAGCTTAAGGGCTAGCGGGGGGGGGAATGGGCAGTTCTTC
TRBJ2-5,.,TRBV15,many,CATAGRETQYF,TGTGCCACCGCAGGGAGGGAGACCCAGTACTTC
TRBJ1-1,.,TRBV20-1,.,CSASPLLGRNTEAFF,TGCAGTGCTAGTCCCCTCCTCGGGAGGAACACTGAAGCTTTCTTT
TRBJ1-4,.,TRBV12-3/TRBV12-4,many,CASSLTASNEKLFF,TGTGCCAGCAGTTTGACAGCTTCTAATGAAAAACTGTTTTTT
TRBJ2-2,.,TRBV12-5,many,CASGLGPHRELFF,TGTGCTAGTGGTTTGGGGCCCCATAGGGAGCTGTTTTTT
TRBJ2-1,TRBD2,TRBV7-9,few,CASSFLAGGYSEQFF,TGTGCCAGCAGCTTTCTAGCGGGAGGCTACAGTGAGCAGTTCTTC
TRBJ2-7,TRBD2,TRBV20-1,.,CSARDQERGSYEQYF,TGCAGTGCTAGAGATCAGGAGCGGGGATCCTACGAGCAGTACTTC
TRBJ2-7,TRBD2,TRBV3-1,few,CASSQTGGGHYEQYF,TGTGCCAGCAGCCAAACAGGCGGGGGTCACTACGAGCAGTACTTC
TRBJ2-5,.,TRBV6-1,many,CASSESGPGLRETQYF,TGTGCCAGCAGTGAAAGCGGCCCGGGGCTGCGAGAGACCCAGTACTTC
TRBJ2-7,TRBD2,TRBV28,.,CASRVAGGMDEQYF,TGTGCCAGCAGGGTAGCGGGAGGGATGGACGAGCAGTACTTC